This T cell receptor (beta chain) stems from a study of T cells in Graves' hyperthyroidism and ophthalmopathy. Amplification targeted TCR beta CDR3 regions from RNA transcripts. HTBI primers were employed in a first-round RT-PCR of the TCR CDR3. Each CDR3 protein gets one entry after TCRdb re-called the multiplex PCR reads with MiXCR. The sample gives some 760,000 distinct CDR3 sequences, 13% to 15% of which show up once; approximately 10% is in the top ten. This clonotype has ten or more counts. CDR3 length: 13 residues. Trimming stripped 5 bases from V and 4 bases from J, with 10 bases between. Germline assignment: CDR1 SGHTA and CDR2 FQGNSA.

Material: blood. This TCR derives from a woman under 30 with Graves' hyperthyroidism. The chain has TRBV7-2 and TRBJ2-3; no clear D gene. The CDR3 nucleotides are TGTGCCAGCAGCCCAGAGGCACCAGATACGCAGTATTTT. This gives the protein CASSPEAPDTQYF.